This TCR beta chain was captured in a study of beta chain features in type 1 diabetes. The CDR3 runs 14 residues. Deletions cut 1 base from V and 1 base from J, with 7 bases between. The germline CDR1 and CDR2 sequences are MDHEN and SYDVKM. Expressed TCRB transcripts were sequenced after all isolated RNA was converted to cDNA. Sequenced by immunoSEQ multiplex PCR; TCRdb stores in-frame clones only, minus some. The sample consists of approximately 280,000 clones, about 15% of them appearing once. Of note for this clone: Its specificity is unknown.

Study results and caveats: Researchers reported that naive, central memory and Treg TCRB repertoires appeared more similar in patients than in healthy donors. Significant though moderate, a shortening of TCRB CDR3s appeared in all four CD4+ subsets of Type 1 diabetes patients.

Specimen: naive CD4+ T cells from blood. This rearrangement joins TRBV28 to TRBJ1-1, with a weak D call TRBD1 (5 bases). The sequence came from a man between 18 and 35 years old with type 1 diabetes. CDR3 nucleotides: TGTGCCAGCAGTTTATATACAGGGAACACTGAAGCTTTCTTT. Protein product: CASSLYTGNTEAFF.